This TCR beta chain appears in the sequencing data of a study of control samples from healthy donors and cancer patients. V was clipped by 6 bases and J by 6 bases, with 8 bases between them. The CDR3 contains 12 residues. Per the germline V gene, CDR1 is MNHEY and CDR2 is SVGAGI. Profiling relied on immunoSEQ multiplex PCR, and the TCRdb table lists in-frame clones only, not all of them. The sample lists around 110,000 clones; around 89% were seen once. This clone turned up a few times. Specimen: blood. The chain links TRBV6-5 to TRBJ2-2; D assignment may be TRBD1 or TRBD2 (5 bases each). The sequence came from a woman aged 70-85 years in good health. This chain's CDR3 is CASSRDAGELFF. The CDR3 nucleotides read TGTGCCAGCAGCCGGGACGCCGGGGAGCTGTTTTTT.